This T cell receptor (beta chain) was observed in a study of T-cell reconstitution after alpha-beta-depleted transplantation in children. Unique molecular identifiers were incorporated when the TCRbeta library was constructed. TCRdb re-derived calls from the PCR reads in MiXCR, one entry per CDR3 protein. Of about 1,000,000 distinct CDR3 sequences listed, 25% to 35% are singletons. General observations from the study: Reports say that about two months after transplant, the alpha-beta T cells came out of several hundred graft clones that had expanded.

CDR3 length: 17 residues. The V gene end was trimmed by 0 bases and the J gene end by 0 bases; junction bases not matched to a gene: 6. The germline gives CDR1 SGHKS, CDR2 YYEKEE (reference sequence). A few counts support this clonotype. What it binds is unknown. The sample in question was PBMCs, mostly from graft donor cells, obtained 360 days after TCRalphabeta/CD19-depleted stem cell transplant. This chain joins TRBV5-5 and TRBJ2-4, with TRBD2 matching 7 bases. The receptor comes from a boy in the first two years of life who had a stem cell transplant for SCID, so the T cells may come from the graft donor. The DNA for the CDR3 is TGTGCCAGCAGCTTGGCGGGGGGATCTTTAGCCAAAAACATTCAGTACTTC. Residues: CASSLAGGSLAKNIQYF.